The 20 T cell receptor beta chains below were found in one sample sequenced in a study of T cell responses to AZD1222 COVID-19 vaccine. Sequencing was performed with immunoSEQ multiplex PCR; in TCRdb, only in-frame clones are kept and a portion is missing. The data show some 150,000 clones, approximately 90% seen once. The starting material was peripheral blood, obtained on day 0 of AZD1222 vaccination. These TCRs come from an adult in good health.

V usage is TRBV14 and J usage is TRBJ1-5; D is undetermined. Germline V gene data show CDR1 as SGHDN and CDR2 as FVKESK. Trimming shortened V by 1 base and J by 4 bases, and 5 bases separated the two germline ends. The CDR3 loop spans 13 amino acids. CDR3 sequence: CASSQVANQPQHF. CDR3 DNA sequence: TGTGCCAGCAGCCAAGTAGCGAATCAGCCCCAGCATTTT.

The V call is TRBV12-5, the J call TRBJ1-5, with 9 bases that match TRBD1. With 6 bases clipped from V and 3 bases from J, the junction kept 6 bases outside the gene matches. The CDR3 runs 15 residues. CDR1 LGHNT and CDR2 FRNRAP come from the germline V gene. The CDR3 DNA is TGTGCTAGTGGCGTAAACAGGGGGCTCAATCAGCCCCAGCATTTT. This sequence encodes CASGVNRGLNQPQHF. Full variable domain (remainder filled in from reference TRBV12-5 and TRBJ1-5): DARVTQTPRHKVTEMGQEVTMRCQPILGHNTVFWYRQTMMQGLELLAYFRNRAPLDDSGMPKDRFSAEMPDATLATLKIQPSEPRDSAVYFCASGVNRGLNQPQHFGDGTRLSIL.

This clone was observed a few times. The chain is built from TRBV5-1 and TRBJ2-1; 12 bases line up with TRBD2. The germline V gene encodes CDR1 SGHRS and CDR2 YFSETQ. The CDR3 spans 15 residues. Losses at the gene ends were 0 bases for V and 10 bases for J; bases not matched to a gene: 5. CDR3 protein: CASSLETSGGSEQFF. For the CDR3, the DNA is TGCGCCAGCAGCTTGGAGACTAGCGGGGGATCCGAGCAGTTCTTC.

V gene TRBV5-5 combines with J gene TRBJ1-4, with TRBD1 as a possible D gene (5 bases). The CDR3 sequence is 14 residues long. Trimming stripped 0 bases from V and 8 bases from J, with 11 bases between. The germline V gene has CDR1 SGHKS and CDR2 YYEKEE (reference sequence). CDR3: CASSLGRDEEKLFF. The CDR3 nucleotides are TGTGCCAGCAGCTTGGGCAGGGATGAAGAAAAACTGTTTTTT.

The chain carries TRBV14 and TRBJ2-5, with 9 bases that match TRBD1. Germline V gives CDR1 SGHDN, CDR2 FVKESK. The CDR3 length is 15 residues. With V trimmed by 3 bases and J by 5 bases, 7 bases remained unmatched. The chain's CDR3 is CASSQTTGGVETQYF. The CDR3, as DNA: TGTGCCAGCAGCCAGACTACAGGGGGCGTCGAGACCCAGTACTTC.

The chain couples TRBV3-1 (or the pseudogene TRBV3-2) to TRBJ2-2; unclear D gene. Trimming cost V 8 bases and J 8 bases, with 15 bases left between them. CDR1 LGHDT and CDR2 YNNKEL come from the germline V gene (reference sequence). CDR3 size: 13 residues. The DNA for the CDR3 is TGTGCCAGCTCAGCCAGGTCCACTGGGGAGCTGTTTTTT. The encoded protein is CASSARSTGELFF.

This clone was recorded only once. The CDR3 protein is CASSTRGGTYNEQFF. The DNA of the CDR3 is TGTGCCAGCAGCACCCGAGGGGGGACCTACAATGAGCAGTTCTTC. The chain carries TRBV9 and TRBJ2-1; perhaps D is TRBD1 or TRBD2 (6 bases each). The germline V gene encodes CDR1 SGDLS and CDR2 YYNGEE. CDR3 size: 15 residues. The V end was cut by 4 bases, the J end by 2 bases, with 13 bases between. Using reference TRBV9 and TRBJ2-1 for the parts outside the CDR3, the full variable domain is DSGVTQTPKHLITATGQRVTLRCSPRSGDLSVYWYQQSLDQGLQFLIQYYNGEERAKGNILERFSAQQFPDLHSELNLSSLELGDSALYFCASSTRGGTYNEQFFGPGTRLTVL.

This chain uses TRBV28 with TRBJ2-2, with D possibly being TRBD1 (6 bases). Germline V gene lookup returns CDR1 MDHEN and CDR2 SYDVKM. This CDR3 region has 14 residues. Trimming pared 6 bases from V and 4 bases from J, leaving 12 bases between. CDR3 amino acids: CASRTGRSTGELFF. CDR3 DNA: TGTGCCAGCAGGACAGGAAGAAGCACCGGGGAGCTGTTTTTT.

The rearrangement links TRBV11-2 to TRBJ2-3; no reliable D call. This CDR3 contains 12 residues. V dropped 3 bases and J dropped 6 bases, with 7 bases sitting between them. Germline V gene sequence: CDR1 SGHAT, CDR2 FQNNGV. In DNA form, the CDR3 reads TGTGCCAGCAGCTTGTTTCCGGATACGCAGTATTTT. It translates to CASSLFPDTQYF.

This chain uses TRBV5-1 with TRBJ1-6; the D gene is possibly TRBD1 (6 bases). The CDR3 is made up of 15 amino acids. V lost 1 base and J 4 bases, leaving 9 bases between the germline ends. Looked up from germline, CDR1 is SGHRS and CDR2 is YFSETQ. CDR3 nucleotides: TGCGCCAGCAGCTTGTGGGACAAGTATAATTCACCCCTCCACTTT. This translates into CASSLWDKYNSPLHF.

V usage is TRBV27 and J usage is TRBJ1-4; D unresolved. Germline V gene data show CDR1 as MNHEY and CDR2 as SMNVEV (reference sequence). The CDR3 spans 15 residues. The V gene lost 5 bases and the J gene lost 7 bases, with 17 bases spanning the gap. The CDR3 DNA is TGTGCCAGCAGTCTGGTGGTGACGGTGCCTGAAAAACTGTTTTTT. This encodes CASSLVVTVPEKLFF.

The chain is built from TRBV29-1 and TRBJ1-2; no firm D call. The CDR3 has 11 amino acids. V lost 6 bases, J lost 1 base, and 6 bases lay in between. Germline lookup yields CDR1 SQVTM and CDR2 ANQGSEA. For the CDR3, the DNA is TGCAGCGTACCCGTTAACTATGGCTACACCTTC. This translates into CSVPVNYGYTF.

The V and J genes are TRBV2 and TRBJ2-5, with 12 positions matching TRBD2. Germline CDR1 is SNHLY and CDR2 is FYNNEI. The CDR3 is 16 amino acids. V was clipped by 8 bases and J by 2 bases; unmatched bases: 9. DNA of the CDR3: TGTGCCAGCGCGTTGGGACTAGCGGGTTCACAAGAGACCCAGTACTTC. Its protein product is CASALGLAGSQETQYF.

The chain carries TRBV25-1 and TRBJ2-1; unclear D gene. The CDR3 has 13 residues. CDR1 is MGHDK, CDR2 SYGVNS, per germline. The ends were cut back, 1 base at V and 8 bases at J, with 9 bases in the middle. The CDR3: CASSESVWDEQFF. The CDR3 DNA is TGTGCCAGCAGTGAATCGGTGTGGGATGAGCAGTTCTTC.

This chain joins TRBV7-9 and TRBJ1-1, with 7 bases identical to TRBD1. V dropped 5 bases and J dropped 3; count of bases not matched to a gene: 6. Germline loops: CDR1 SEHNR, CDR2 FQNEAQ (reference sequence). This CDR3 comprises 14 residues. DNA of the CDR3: TGTGCCAGCAGCCAAGGGGGCGTGTACACTGAAGCTTTCTTT. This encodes CASSQGGVYTEAFF.

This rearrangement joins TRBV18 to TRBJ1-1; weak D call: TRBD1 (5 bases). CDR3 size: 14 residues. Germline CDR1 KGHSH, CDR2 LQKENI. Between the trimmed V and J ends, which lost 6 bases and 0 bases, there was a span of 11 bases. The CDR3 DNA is TGTGCCAGCTCGGCAGGGTTCATGAACACTGAAGCTTTCTTT. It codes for CASSAGFMNTEAFF.

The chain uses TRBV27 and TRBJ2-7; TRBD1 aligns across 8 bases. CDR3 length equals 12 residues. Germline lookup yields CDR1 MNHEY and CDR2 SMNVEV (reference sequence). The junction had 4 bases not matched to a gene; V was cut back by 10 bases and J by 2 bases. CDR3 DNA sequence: TGTGCCACCACGGACAGGGCCTACGAGCAGTACTTC. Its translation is CATTDRAYEQYF.

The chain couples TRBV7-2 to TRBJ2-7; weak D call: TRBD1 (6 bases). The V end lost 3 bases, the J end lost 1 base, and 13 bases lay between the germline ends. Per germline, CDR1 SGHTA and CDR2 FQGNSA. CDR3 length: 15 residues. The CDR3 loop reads CASSFSQGISYEQYF. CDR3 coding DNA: TGTGCCAGCAGCTTCAGCCAGGGGATTTCCTACGAGCAGTACTTC. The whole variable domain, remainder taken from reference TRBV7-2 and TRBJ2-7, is GAGVSQSPSNKVTEKGKDVELRCDPISGHTALYWYRQSLGQGLEFLIYFQGNSAPDKSGLPSDRFSAERTGGSVSTLTIQRTQQEDSAVYLCASSFSQGISYEQYFGPGTRLTVT.

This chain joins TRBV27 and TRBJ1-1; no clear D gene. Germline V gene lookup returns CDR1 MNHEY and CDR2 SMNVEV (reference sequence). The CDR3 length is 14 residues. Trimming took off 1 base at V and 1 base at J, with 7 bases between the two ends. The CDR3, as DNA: TGTGCCAGCAGTTTATGGCGGGGGAACACTGAAGCTTTCTTT. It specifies CASSLWRGNTEAFF.

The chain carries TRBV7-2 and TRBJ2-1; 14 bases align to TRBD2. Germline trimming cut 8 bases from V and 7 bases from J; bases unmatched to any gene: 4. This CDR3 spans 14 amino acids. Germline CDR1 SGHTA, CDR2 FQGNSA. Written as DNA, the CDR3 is TGTGCCAGCTTGGGACTAGCGGGAGTTAATGAGCAGTTCTTC. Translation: CASLGLAGVNEQFF.